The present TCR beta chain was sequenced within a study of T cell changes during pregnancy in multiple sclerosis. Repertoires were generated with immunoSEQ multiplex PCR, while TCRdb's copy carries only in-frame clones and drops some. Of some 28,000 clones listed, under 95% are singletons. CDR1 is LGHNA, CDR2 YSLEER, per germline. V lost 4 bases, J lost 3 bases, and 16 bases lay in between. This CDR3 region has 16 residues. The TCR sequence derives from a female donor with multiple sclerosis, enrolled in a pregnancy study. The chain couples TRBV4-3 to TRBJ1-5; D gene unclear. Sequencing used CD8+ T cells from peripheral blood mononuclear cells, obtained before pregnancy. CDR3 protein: CASSLFYRDPNQPQHF. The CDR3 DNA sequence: TGCGCCAGCAGCCTATTTTACAGAGACCCCAATCAGCCCCAGCATTTT.